This passage covers 8 T cell receptor beta chains from one sample sequenced in a study of T-cell memory formation after mild COVID-19. MiXCR, run by TCRdb on the 5' RACE reads, gives a single entry per CDR3 protein. This repertoire shows 350,000 to 450,000 distinct CDR3 sequences, under 15% found once; its top ten account for less than 25%. The sequencing sample was made of PBMCs or a T cell subset sorted from them (not recorded which). These receptors were obtained from a man aged 18 to 30 who had mild COVID-19 (a few samples of this study predate the infection). Cell type and time point are not known.

This clonotype was found a few times. The rearrangement joins TRBV12-3 or TRBV12-4 to TRBJ2-7; the match to TRBD1 covers 9 bases. CDR3 length equals 15 residues. Unmatched junction bases numbered 11, after V lost 6 bases and J lost 5 bases. CDR3 DNA: TGTGCCAGCAGCCCACAGGGGGCGCTTTATCACGAGCAGTACTTC. Translation gives CASSPQGALYHEQYF.

The chain is built from TRBV6-2 or TRBV6-3 and TRBJ2-1, with TRBD2 identical over 7 bases. Germline assignment: CDR1 MNHEY and CDR2 SVGEGT. V shed 6 bases, J shed 7 bases, and the junction held 3 bases outside the gene matches. The CDR3 contains 12 residues. CDR3 sequence: CASSRLANEQFF. Written as DNA, the CDR3 is TGTGCCAGCAGCAGACTAGCTAATGAGCAGTTCTTC.

Only a few counts were recorded for this clonotype. The genes are TRBV6-2 or TRBV6-3 and TRBJ1-6; D uncertain. Germline V gene sequence: CDR1 MNHEY, CDR2 SVGEGT. Trimming cost V 4 bases and J 14 bases, with 9 bases left between them. The CDR3 loop spans 11 amino acids. In nucleotides, the CDR3 is TGTGCCAGCAGTTTCGGGCCCTCCCTCCACTTT. It codes for CASSFGPSLHF.

This clonotype was seen more than once but under ten times. This rearrangement joins TRBV12-3 or TRBV12-4 to TRBJ2-3; 8 bases agree with TRBD1. The CDR3 runs to 16 residues. The V and J ends lost 5 bases and 5 bases, in that order; junction bases with no gene match: 12. The CDR3 reads CASSGQGKNNGDTQYF. CDR3 nucleotide sequence: TGTGCCAGCAGTGGACAGGGAAAGAATAACGGAGATACGCAGTATTTT.

This chain uses TRBV29-1 with TRBJ2-3; 8 bases are a match to TRBD2. Losses at the gene ends were 5 bases for V and 6 bases for J; bases not matched to a gene: 10. This CDR3 spans 14 amino acids. Germline V gene data show CDR1 as SQVTM and CDR2 as ANQGSEA. CDR3: CSVRDGGAPDTQYF. In DNA, the CDR3 is TGCAGCGTTCGTGACGGGGGGGCTCCCGATACGCAGTATTTT.

This chain connects TRBV7-9 to TRBJ2-6; D is ambiguous. This CDR3 has 11 residues. Per germline, CDR1 SEHNR and CDR2 FQNEAQ (reference sequence). The CDR3 protein is CGCQVANVLTF. The CDR3 bases are TGTGGTTGCCAGGTGGCCAACGTCCTGACTTTC.

This clonotype was recorded a few times. V gene TRBV6-2 or TRBV6-3 combines with J gene TRBJ2-7; 9 nucleotides match TRBD1. The V gene end was trimmed by 6 bases and the J gene end by 4 bases; junction bases not matched to a gene: 16. CDR3 length: 17 residues. The germline V gene has CDR1 MNHEY and CDR2 SVGEGT. The CDR3 reads CASRLNRGLPIRYEQYF. The CDR3 bases are TGTGCCAGCAGGCTCAACAGGGGGCTCCCCATCCGTTACGAGCAGTACTTC.

This clonotype has ten or more counts. This rearrangement joins TRBV11-2 to TRBJ2-7, with D maybe TRBD1 (5 bases). CDR1 and CDR2 (germline): SGHAT, FQNNGV. The CDR3 loop spans 14 amino acids. Trimming stripped 2 bases from V and 6 bases from J, with 14 bases between. CDR3 DNA: TGTGCCAGCAGCTTAATGCAGGGTCTATCCGAGCAGTACGTC. Protein sequence: CASSLMQGLSEQYV.